A selection of T cell receptor beta chains follows, all from one sample in a study of graft-versus-host responses after intestinal transplantation. These TCRs are of unknown antigen specificity. Only in-frame clones appear in the TCRdb table, and some are missing; sequencing was by immunoSEQ multiplex PCR. The data contain roughly 38,000 clones, roughly 92% of them seen just once; the ten biggest clones take up 21%. The sample was unstimulated CD8+ T cells sorted from spleen or lymph node cells, taken before transplant. The source of these receptors is a human donor who was the organ donor for an intestinal transplant. Both conserved end residues are part of each CDR3. The D gene is left open where the match is weak. The size field is filled for only some rows; it gives once, few, many or a size class.

D	V	J	size	CDR3	DNA
NA	TRBV28	TRBJ1-1	NA	CASSLYRNTEAFF	TGTGCCAGCAGTTTATACAGGAACACTGAAGCTTTCTTT
NA	TRBV30	TRBJ2-1	NA	CAWSGGPSRNDEQFF	TGTGCCTGGAGTGGAGGGCCATCTCGGAACGATGAGCAGTTCTTC
NA	TRBV11-1	TRBJ2-5	NA	CASSGTASSWTQYF	TGTGCCAGCAGCGGGACCGCGTCTAGTTGGACCCAGTACTTC
TRBD2	TRBV7-9	TRBJ2-3	NA	CASSLRLAGRTDTQYF	TGTGCCAGCAGCTTAAGACTAGCGGGTCGCACAGATACGCAGTATTTT
TRBD2	TRBV9	TRBJ2-2	once	CASSPGTSGRSNTGELFF	TGTGCCAGCAGCCCCGGGACTAGCGGGAGGTCGAACACCGGGGAGCTGTTTTTT
TRBD2	TRBV12-5	TRBJ2-7	NA	CASGIISGRAYEQYF	TGTGCTAGTGGTATAATAAGCGGGAGGGCCTACGAGCAGTACTTC
NA	TRBV4-3	TRBJ2-7	NA	CASSQAYETFYEQYF	TGCGCCAGCAGCCAAGCGTATGAGACATTCTACGAGCAGTACTTC
NA	TRBV28	TRBJ2-7	NA	CASKGVGSYEQYF	TGTGCCAGCAAGGGCGTAGGATCCTACGAGCAGTACTTC
TRBD2	TRBV10-2	TRBJ2-1	NA	CASSNRLAVSFTGYNEQFF	TGCGCCAGCAGTAATAGACTAGCGGTTTCCTTCACGGGTTACAATGAGCAGTTCTTC
NA	TRBV9	TRBJ2-2	NA	CASRVTANTGELFF	TGTGCCAGCAGGGTGACTGCTAACACCGGGGAGCTGTTTTTT
TRBD2	TRBV25-1	TRBJ2-1	NA	CASSEYGTSDYNEQFF	TGTGCCAGCAGTGAATATGGGACTAGCGATTACAATGAGCAGTTCTTC
TRBD2	TRBV7-2	TRBJ2-1	NA	CASSPSSGSGNEQFF	TGTGCCAGCAGCCCCTCTAGCGGGAGTGGGAATGAGCAGTTCTTC
NA	TRBV6-5	TRBJ2-5	NA	CASSYVGYETQYF	TGTGCCAGCAGTTACGTGGGTTATGAGACCCAGTACTTC
NA	TRBV18	TRBJ1-5	NA	CASSPPISNQPQHF	TGTGCCAGCTCACCACCGATTAGCAATCAGCCCCAGCATTTT
NA	TRBV7-2	TRBJ2-2	NA	CASSSPPTGELFF	TGTGCCAGCAGCTCCCCTCCCACCGGGGAGCTGTTTTTT
NA	TRBV19	TRBJ1-4	NA	CASSSAFTGEKLFF	TGTGCCAGTAGTTCGGCATTTACGGGGGAAAAACTGTTTTTT
NA	TRBV9	TRBJ2-2	NA	CASSVGAGGELFF	TGTGCCAGCAGCGTAGGTGCGGGCGGGGAGCTGTTTTTT
NA	TRBV4-1	TRBJ1-2	NA	CASSLRGGGLGYTF	TGCGCCAGCAGCCTCCGAGGTGGGGGTCTTGGCTACACCTTC
NA	TRBV5-4	TRBJ1-3	few	CASSLGSDTIYF	TGTGCCAGCAGCTTGGGTTCGGACACCATATATTTT
TRBD1	TRBV7-2	TRBJ1-2	NA	CASSFAGDRGRTNYGYTF	TGTGCCAGCAGCTTTGCCGGGGACAGGGGCCGTACTAACTATGGCTACACCTTC
NA	TRBV28	TRBJ1-1	NA	CASSLRGGGGTEAFF	TGTGCCAGCAGTTTACGAGGGGGAGGCGGCACTGAAGCTTTCTTT
TRBD1	TRBV19	TRBJ1-1	few	CASSPSTGMNTEAFF	TGTGCCAGTAGTCCTTCGACAGGGATGAACACTGAAGCTTTCTTT
NA	TRBV4-1	TRBJ2-1	NA	CASSHTGSEQFF	TGCGCCAGCAGCCACACAGGGTCTGAGCAGTTCTTC
TRBD1	TRBV11-1	TRBJ2-7	NA	CASSPPGQGSYEQYF	TGTGCCAGCAGCCCTCCGGGACAGGGCTCCTACGAGCAGTACTTC
TRBD1	TRBV28	TRBJ2-5	NA	CASSPGTGGYQETQYF	TGTGCCAGCAGTCCCGGGACAGGGGGCTATCAAGAGACCCAGTACTTC
TRBD1	TRBV7-9	TRBJ2-7	NA	CASSPRDRDYEQYF	TGTGCCAGCAGTCCTCGGGACAGGGATTACGAGCAGTACTTC
TRBD1	TRBV28	TRBJ1-3	NA	CASSLSDRAGNTIYF	TGTGCCAGCAGTTTATCGGACAGGGCTGGAAACACCATATATTTT
TRBD2	TRBV28	TRBJ2-1	NA	CASSLVGGSSYNEQFF	TGTGCCAGCAGTTTAGTGGGCGGGAGCTCCTACAATGAGCAGTTCTTC
TRBD1	TRBV19	TRBJ2-1	NA	CASSIGWTGGQYNEQFF	TGTGCCAGTAGTATAGGTTGGACAGGGGGCCAATACAATGAGCAGTTCTTC
NA	TRBV5-8	TRBJ2-5	NA	CASSPRTNNQETQYF	TGTGCCAGCAGCCCCCGGACTAACAACCAAGAGACCCAGTACTTC
TRBD1	TRBV27	TRBJ2-3	NA	CASSSEWDRITDTQYF	TGTGCCAGCAGTTCTGAATGGGACAGAATCACAGATACGCAGTATTTT
NA	TRBV28	TRBJ2-5	NA	CASSYQAQETQYF	TGTGCCAGCAGTTACCAGGCCCAAGAGACCCAGTACTTC
NA	TRBV21-1	TRBJ2-7	NA	CARGGEGGDEQYF	TGTGCCCGCGGAGGAGAGGGGGGGGACGAGCAGTACTTC
TRBD2	TRBV28	TRBJ2-2	NA	CASGLAGHTGELFF	TGTGCCAGCGGACTAGCGGGCCACACCGGGGAGCTGTTTTTT
NA	TRBV19	TRBJ1-5	NA	CASRDIWQGGNQPQHF	TGTGCCAGTAGGGACATTTGGCAAGGAGGCAATCAGCCCCAGCATTTT
NA	TRBV29-1	TRBJ2-7	NA	CSVEGRGDYEQYF	TGCAGCGTTGAAGGTCGTGGGGACTACGAGCAGTACTTC
TRBD2	TRBV6-6	TRBJ2-7	NA	CASNVAGGLYEQYF	TGTGCCAGCAATGTAGCGGGAGGGCTCTACGAGCAGTACTTC
NA	TRBV6-1	TRBJ2-1	NA	CASSGGVEQFF	TGTGCCAGCAGCGGGGGCGTTGAGCAGTTCTTC
NA	TRBV10-3	TRBJ2-4	NA	CAISDPRSRDIQYF	TGTGCCATCAGTGACCCTCGGAGTAGGGACATTCAGTACTTC
TRBD2	TRBV27	TRBJ2-1	once	CASSFEREGQYNEQFF	TGTGCCAGCAGTTTTGAGCGGGAGGGCCAATACAATGAGCAGTTCTTC
NA	TRBV5-4	TRBJ2-7	NA	CASSLGVGVTYEQYF	TGTGCCAGCAGCTTGGGGGTGGGAGTCACCTACGAGCAGTACTTC
NA	TRBV7-3	TRBJ1-2	NA	CASSLGGPGGVDGYTF	TGTGCCAGCAGCTTAGGTGGCCCCGGAGGGGTCGATGGCTACACCTTC
TRBD1	TRBV28	TRBJ1-2	NA	CASSFGQGALIYGYTF	TGTGCCAGCAGTTTTGGGCAGGGGGCGCTTATCTATGGCTACACCTTC
NA	TRBV18	TRBJ2-3	NA	CASSPTDRDTQYF	TGTGCCAGCTCACCCACTGACAGGGATACGCAGTATTTT
TRBD1	TRBV7-2	TRBJ2-3	NA	CASSAWDRVTDTQYF	TGTGCCAGCAGCGCATGGGACAGGGTTACAGATACGCAGTATTTT
NA	TRBV13	TRBJ2-3	NA	CASSLDLGRQWDTDTQYF	TGTGCCAGCAGCCTAGACTTAGGGAGGCAATGGGACACAGATACGCAGTATTTT
TRBD1	TRBV28	TRBJ1-2	NA	CASSLGVTGGDYGYTF	TGTGCCAGCAGCCTGGGCGTCACAGGGGGCGACTATGGCTACACCTTC
NA	TRBV5-6	TRBJ2-3	NA	CASSDRGARSTDTQYF	TGTGCCAGCAGCGATCGAGGGGCCAGGTCCACAGATACGCAGTATTTT
TRBD2	TRBV4-3	TRBJ2-3	NA	CASSQDSGSTDTQYF	TGCGCCAGCAGCCAAGATAGCGGGAGCACAGATACGCAGTATTTT
NA	TRBV5-4	TRBJ1-2	NA	CASSLAPQRFYGYTF	TGTGCCAGCAGCTTGGCCCCACAGAGATTCTATGGCTACACCTTC
NA	TRBV27	TRBJ2-7	once	CASSLRGAREQYF	TGTGCCAGCAGTCTCCGGGGAGCACGCGAGCAGTACTTC
TRBD2	TRBV15	TRBJ2-3	NA	CATSSYPRDDSTSEYTDTQYF	TGTGCCACCAGCAGCTACCCTCGGGACGATTCCACTAGCGAGTACACAGATACGCAGTATTTT
TRBD2	TRBV4-1	TRBJ2-1	NA	CASSPTSGTSVDEQFF	TGCGCCAGCAGCCCGACCTCCGGGACTAGCGTAGATGAGCAGTTCTTC
TRBD2	TRBV6-1	TRBJ2-7	NA	CASSEAGLTTYEQYF	TGTGCCAGCAGTGAAGCGGGACTAACGACCTACGAGCAGTACTTC